These 5 T cell receptor beta chains were sequenced from one sample in a study of Graves' ophthalmopathy and Graves' hyperthyroidism. RNA served as the template for amplifying TCR beta CDR3 regions. Second-round multiplex PCR came after a first-round RT-PCR that employed HTBI primers. MiXCR, run by TCRdb on the multiplex PCR reads, gives a single entry per CDR3 protein. The repertoire holds roughly 420,000 distinct CDR3 sequences, with around 21% as singletons. Sequenced input: peripheral blood. Receptors were obtained from a woman younger than 30 with stable Graves' hyperthyroidism.

The chain joins TRBV6-1 to TRBJ2-7; 8 nucleotides align to TRBD1. The CDR3 extends over 14 amino acids. Trimming removed 3 bases from V and 2 bases from J; junction bases left unmatched: 3. CDR1 is MNHNS and CDR2 is SASEGT in the germline V gene. As DNA, the CDR3 is TGTGCCAGCAGTGATGAGGGACAGGCCTACGAGCAGTACTTC. Its translation: CASSDEGQAYEQYF.

This clonotype was detected ten times or more. This chain joins TRBV7-2 and TRBJ2-5; tentative D call: TRBD1 (6 bases). Germline CDR1 is SGHTA and CDR2 is FQGNSA. The CDR3 runs to 14 residues. V was pared by 2 bases and J by 3 bases, with 10 bases between. Here the CDR3 reads CASSLQSGEETQYF. In DNA form, the CDR3 reads TGTGCCAGCAGCTTACAGTCAGGGGAAGAGACCCAGTACTTC.

This clonotype has ten or more counts. The V gene is TRBV20-1, the J gene TRBJ2-2; TRBD1 is a possible D gene (6 bases). CDR1 is DFQATT, CDR2 SNEGSKA, per germline (reference sequence). V was trimmed by 6 bases and J by 0 bases, leaving 11 bases between them. The CDR3 runs 14 residues. CDR3 in DNA: TGCAGTGCCACCGGGACAACGAACACCGGGGAGCTGTTTTTT. It translates to CSATGTTNTGELFF.

The sample holds many counts of this clonotype. V is TRBV6-5 and J is TRBJ1-2; 10 positions agree with TRBD1. Unmatched junction bases numbered 3, after V lost 0 bases and J lost 5 bases. The germline V gene has CDR1 MNHEY and CDR2 SVGAGI. The CDR3 has 15 residues. The CDR3 reads CASSYSTGGWYGYTF. CDR3 sequence (DNA): TGTGCCAGCAGTTACTCGACAGGGGGCTGGTATGGCTACACCTTC.

Ten or more counts support this clonotype. The J gene is TRBJ1-1, the V gene TRBV28; tentative D call: TRBD1 (5 bases). Germline V lookup: CDR1 MDHEN, CDR2 SYDVKM. The CDR3 has 17 residues. Trimming pared 8 bases from V and 2 bases from J, leaving 24 bases between. CDR3 in DNA: TGTGCCAGCCCCGGGGCACAGAACTCAAACCAAAACACTGAAGCTTTCTTT. Protein sequence: CASPGAQNSNQNTEAFF. Using reference TRBV28 and TRBJ1-1 for the parts outside the CDR3, the full variable domain is DVKVTQSSRYLVKRTGEKVFLECVQDMDHENMFWYRQDPGLGLRLIYFSYDVKMKEKGDIPEGYSVSREKKERFSLILESASTNQTSMYLCASPGAQNSNQNTEAFFGQGTRLTVV.